This TCR beta chain is drawn from a study of blood T cell dynamics during melanoma immunotherapy. The wider study: First-line therapy was either pembrolizumab or nivolumab with ipilimumab for metastatic melanoma.

DNA loading was fixed at about 380 ng for all bulk PBMC samples. The protocol was immunoSEQ multiplex PCR, while the TCRdb copy is restricted to in-frame clones and leaves out a portion. The sample shows approximately 9,800 clones, around nine tenths of them seen only once. Germline CDR1 reads LNHDA; CDR2 reads SQIVND (reference sequence). The CDR3 consists of 15 residues. With V trimmed by 4 bases and J by 2 bases, 5 bases remained unmatched. Time point here: week 3, after first cycle of checkpoint inhibitor. Prior systemic cancer therapy, immunosuppressant use and other active malignancies excluded patients.

The genes are TRBV19 and TRBJ1-3, with 7 bases lining up with TRBD1. The clonotype was recovered from a human donor with melanoma. The starting material was blood, obtained from a patient treated with checkpoint blockade. The CDR3 DNA follows: TGTGCCAGTAGTAGGACCGGGACAGCTGGAAACACCATATATTTT. Translating it yields CASSRTGTAGNTIYF.